What follows is one T cell receptor beta chain and its context. The source of the sample is a study of blood T cell repertoires in COVID-19. Study context: Some COVID-19 samples were acute and others convalescent; all came from the United States, Italy and Spain. The analysed material was cDNA or gDNA that came from T cells, B-cell-depleted T cells, or PBMCs.

Seattle participants joined during active infection and were tracked over time. How the authors handled the data: Amplification with reference gene primers provided the estimates of nucleated cell counts. Method: immunoSEQ multiplex PCR; TCRdb's copy keeps in-frame clones and lacks some. V and J calls and clone size are given by that table; D and trimming were obtained from the DNA. This table has around 150,000 clones, around 87% appearing once. Germline assignment: CDR1 MDHEN and CDR2 SYDVKM. V dropped 7 bases and J dropped 4 bases, with 14 bases sitting between them. The CDR3 consists of 14 residues.

The sequencing sample was made of peripheral blood. The TCR comes from a woman aged 70-85 years with COVID-19, enrolled during active disease. The J gene is TRBJ1-5, the V gene TRBV28; possibly TRBD1 for D (6 bases). CDR3 bases: TGTGCCAGCACCCACAGACAGGCAAATCAGCCCCAGCATTTT. This translates into CASTHRQANQPQHF. The full variable domain, rest sourced from reference TRBV28 and TRBJ1-5, is DVKVTQSSRYLVKRTGEKVFLECVQDMDHENMFWYRQDPGLGLRLIYFSYDVKMKEKGDIPEGYSVSREKKERFSLILESASTNQTSMYLCASTHRQANQPQHFGDGTRLSIL.